These 27 T cell receptor beta chains originate from one sample sequenced in a study of T cells in Graves' hyperthyroidism and ophthalmopathy. Researchers took RNA transcripts and amplified the TCR beta CDR3 regions from them. TCR CDR3 underwent first-round RT-PCR with the HTBI primer set. MiXCR, applied by TCRdb to the multiplex PCR reads, yields one record per CDR3 protein. This sample has a few hundred thousand distinct CDR3 sequences; roughly an eighth occur once, and the top ten carry 5% to 6.5%. Material: blood. The source is a woman aged 18 to 35 with Graves' hyperthyroidism.

The chain links TRBV11-2 to TRBJ2-7; D gene uncertain. V dropped 5 bases and J dropped 1 base, with 12 bases sitting between them. The CDR3 loop spans 14 amino acids. The germline gives CDR1 SGHAT, CDR2 FQNNGV. For the CDR3, the DNA is TGTGCCAGCAGCCCCCTGTACGGATCCTACGAGCAGTACTTC. It yields the protein CASSPLYGSYEQYF. The variable domain in full, completed from reference TRBV11-2 and TRBJ2-7, reads EAGVAQSPRYKIIEKRQSVAFWCNPISGHATLYWYQQILGQGPKLLIQFQNNGVVDDSQLPKDRFSAERLKGVDSTLKIQPAKLEDSAVYLCASSPLYGSYEQYFGPGTRLTVT.

This clonotype occurred many times. J is TRBJ2-7 and V is TRBV7-8; possibly TRBD1 for D (6 bases). This CDR3 has 15 residues. The V end was cut by 2 bases, the J end by 6 bases, with 17 bases between. Germline-derived CDR1 and CDR2 are SGHVS and FQNEAQ. The CDR3 nucleotides read TGTGCCAGCAGCTTAACCCGGGACAACCTCGCCGAGCAGTACTTC. As protein: CASSLTRDNLAEQYF.

This clonotype occurred many times. V usage is TRBV9 and J usage is TRBJ2-7, with D unresolved. The CDR3 extends over 14 amino acids. Germline V gene sequence: CDR1 SGDLS, CDR2 YYNGEE. Trimming shortened V by 0 bases and J by 0 bases, and 7 bases separated the two germline ends. CDR3 DNA: TGTGCCAGCAGCGTAGCCTCTAGCTCCTACGAGCAGTACTTC. Protein product: CASSVASSSYEQYF.

This clonotype was seen only a few times. The chain recombines TRBV6-4 with TRBJ1-2; D is possibly TRBD1 (5 bases). The V and J ends lost 11 bases and 1 base respectively, with 23 bases between them. Germline lookup yields CDR1 MRHNA and CDR2 SNTAGT. The CDR3 extends over 16 amino acids. The CDR3 sequence is CAACCGGTYFNYGYTF. CDR3 DNA sequence: TGTGCCGCATGTTGCGGCGGGACCTACTTTAACTATGGCTACACCTTC.

This clonotype was seen repeatedly, ten times or more. The rearrangement uses TRBV27 and TRBJ2-3; 12 bases match TRBD2. This CDR3 is 17 amino acids long. With V trimmed by 4 bases and J by 2 bases, 7 bases remained unmatched. The germline gives CDR1 MNHEY, CDR2 SMNVEV (reference sequence). The CDR3 DNA reads TGTGCCAGCAGTTCCGGACTAGCGGGATTTCTCACAGATACGCAGTATTTT. Protein: CASSSGLAGFLTDTQYF.

This clonotype was counted a few times. V usage is TRBV19 and J usage is TRBJ2-1; TRBD1 is a possible D gene (6 bases). Between the trimmed V and J ends, which lost 1 base and 5 bases, there was a span of 15 bases. Germline-derived CDR1 and CDR2 are LNHDA and SQIVND (reference sequence). This CDR3 is built from 16 residues. In DNA, the CDR3 is TGTGCCAGTAGTATAGGAAGCTGGGACACTAACAATGAGCAGTTCTTC. This sequence encodes CASSIGSWDTNNEQFF.

This clonotype appeared many times. The V and J genes are TRBV11-2 and TRBJ1-1, with D unresolved. Trimming removed 8 bases at V and 6 bases at J, with 10 bases between. The germline V gene has CDR1 SGHAT and CDR2 FQNNGV. The CDR3 is made up of 11 amino acids. As DNA, the CDR3 is TGTGCCAGCGTGGGTTGGGCTGAAGCTTTCTTT. This encodes CASVGWAEAFF.

This clonotype was counted between two and nine times. The chain carries TRBV29-1 and TRBJ1-1, with D perhaps TRBD1 (5 bases). Trimming removed 8 bases from V and 1 base from J, with 8 bases in between. Germline V lookup: CDR1 SQVTM, CDR2 ANQGSEA. The CDR3 loop spans 11 amino acids. The CDR3 spells CSLRGNTEAFF. As DNA, the CDR3 is TGCAGCTTAAGGGGGAACACTGAAGCTTTCTTT.

This clonotype was picked up many times. This chain uses TRBV20-1 with TRBJ1-1, with TRBD1 as a possible D gene (5 bases). The V gene lost 5 bases and the J gene lost 4 bases, with 8 bases spanning the gap. The germline V gene encodes CDR1 DFQATT and CDR2 SNEGSKA (reference sequence). This CDR3 is built from 11 residues. The DNA of the CDR3 is TGCAGTGCTGGGGGGAGCACTGAAGCTTTCTTT. Its translation: CSAGGSTEAFF.

V gene TRBV5-1 combines with J gene TRBJ1-3; D ambiguous. Between the trimmed V and J ends, which lost 4 bases and 8 bases, there was a span of 13 bases. The V gene's germline CDR1 is SGHRS and CDR2 YFSETQ. CDR3 length: 13 residues. CDR3 coding DNA: TGCGCCAGCAGCGGAATGGGTTTAGACACCATATATTTT. Translated, it gives CASSGMGLDTIYF.

Worth noting for this clonotype: This may arise from a read error, as a much more abundant clone is one base away. The missing conserved phenylalanine or tryptophan at the end of this CDR3 makes a read error likely. V and J are TRBV18 and TRBJ1-1, with no clear D. CDR1 and CDR2 (germline): KGHSH, LQKENI. Trimming left V 0 bases short and J 1 base short, with 9 bases between. The CDR3 sequence is 15 residues long. CDR3 DNA: TGTGCCAGCTCACCACCGTCCCAGCAGAACACTGAAGCTTTCCTT. Its protein is CASSPPSQQNTEAFL.

By sample fraction, this clonotype is medium-sized. V and J are TRBV20-1 and TRBJ1-1; D ambiguous. Germline V CDR1 and CDR2: DFQATT, SNEGSKA (reference sequence). CDR3 length: 12 residues. The V gene lost 2 bases and the J gene lost 4 bases, with 8 bases spanning the gap. The CDR3 reads CSARCQSTEAFF. Written as DNA, the CDR3 is TGCAGTGCTAGATGCCAGTCCACTGAAGCTTTCTTT.

The chain carries TRBV9 and TRBJ2-5; 7 positions match TRBD1. Germline CDR1 SGDLS, CDR2 YYNGEE. The junction had 4 bases not matched to a gene; V was cut back by 3 bases and J by 5 bases. The CDR3 extends over 13 amino acids. DNA of the CDR3: TGTGCCAGCAGCGCAGGGGGAGAGGAGACCCAGTACTTC. Translation: CASSAGGEETQYF. The full variable domain, completed using reference TRBV9 and TRBJ2-5, is DSGVTQTPKHLITATGQRVTLRCSPRSGDLSVYWYQQSLDQGLQFLIQYYNGEERAKGNILERFSAQQFPDLHSELNLSSLELGDSALYFCASSAGGEETQYFGPGTRLLVL.

The chain employs TRBV20-1 and TRBJ1-1; D is possibly TRBD1 (5 bases). Trimming left V 2 bases short and J 0 bases short, with 10 bases between. Germline CDR1 is DFQATT and CDR2 is SNEGSKA (reference sequence). This CDR3 region has 14 residues. CDR3 nucleotides: TGCAGTGCTAGACAGGGACTCCTGAACACTGAAGCTTTCTTT. Translated: CSARQGLLNTEAFF.

This clonotype was counted a few times. The chain recombines TRBV4-1 with TRBJ2-7; tentatively, D is TRBD2 (6 bases). CDR3 length: 16 residues. Germline values: CDR1 MGHRA, CDR2 YSYEKL. The V gene lost 1 base and the J gene lost 0 bases, with 13 bases spanning the gap. The CDR3 DNA sequence: TGCGCCAGCAGCCAAGTAGGGGCGGGAAGCTCCTACGAGCAGTACTTC. It codes for CASSQVGAGSSYEQYF.

Ten or more counts support this clonotype. The genes are TRBV7-8 and TRBJ2-2; weak D call: TRBD2 (7 bases). Germline-derived CDR1 and CDR2 are SGHVS and FQNEAQ. This CDR3 is built from 18 residues. V was clipped by 7 bases and J by 3 bases, with 24 bases between them. CDR3 in amino acids: CASIPQVEGGLHTGELFF. CDR3 DNA: TGTGCCAGCATCCCTCAGGTCGAGGGGGGGCTGCACACCGGGGAGCTGTTTTTT.

CDR3 sequence: CSARGTTHYEQYF. The CDR3 bases are TGCAGTGCTAGAGGGACCACCCACTACGAGCAGTACTTC. The J gene is TRBJ2-7, the V gene TRBV20-1; D gene ambiguous. Germline values: CDR1 DFQATT, CDR2 SNEGSKA (reference sequence). V lost 1 base and J 3 bases, leaving 10 bases between the germline ends. The CDR3 length is 13 residues.

The table lists this clonotype with many counts. The J gene is TRBJ1-6, the V gene TRBV2, with D maybe TRBD1 (5 bases). The length of the CDR3 is 17 residues. Germline-derived CDR1 and CDR2 are SNHLY and FYNNEI. Trimming stripped 1 base from V and 9 bases from J, with 19 bases between. The DNA for the CDR3 is TGTGCCAGCAGTGAAGATGGGGGTCATTCGATTGGTTCACCCCTCCACTTT. Protein sequence: CASSEDGGHSIGSPLHF.

This clonotype came up many times. This chain connects TRBV28 to TRBJ1-2, with 9 bases matching TRBD1. The CDR3 has 17 amino acids. Germline V gives CDR1 MDHEN, CDR2 SYDVKM. Germline trimming cut 5 bases from V and 1 base from J; bases unmatched to any gene: 11. CDR3 bases: TGTGCCAGCAGTATCCGGGACAGGGCGAAGGATAACTATGGCTACACCTTC. Protein: CASSIRDRAKDNYGYTF.

This clonotype was counted ten times or more. The V call is TRBV7-2, the J call TRBJ2-5, with 9 bases lining up with TRBD2. Germline CDR1 is SGHTA and CDR2 is FQGNSA. Trimming removed 3 bases from V and 5 bases from J; junction bases left unmatched: 4. This CDR3 has 14 residues. Here the CDR3 DNA reads TGTGCCAGCAGCTTTAGCGGGAGCAGGGAGACCCAGTACTTC. Residues: CASSFSGSRETQYF.

A remark on this clonotype: The junction shows a germline mismatch at one end, possibly a read error. The chain's CDR3 is CSVRVGTGSNQPQHF. The CDR3 nucleotides read TGCAGTGTTAGAGTGGGGACAGGTAGCAATCAGCCCCAGCATTTT. V is TRBV20-1 and J is TRBJ1-5, with 8 bases matching TRBD1. The V gene's germline CDR1 is DFQATT and CDR2 SNEGSKA (reference sequence). The CDR3 contains 15 residues.

V usage is TRBV6-4 and J usage is TRBJ2-3; 12 bases match TRBD2. Germline CDR1 reads MRHNA; CDR2 reads SNTAGT. Trimming took 3 bases from V and 8 from J; bases not matched to a gene: 3. The CDR3 has 14 residues. Here the CDR3 reads CASSETSGRGTQYF. The CDR3 DNA is TGTGCCAGCAGTGAGACTAGCGGGAGAGGTACGCAGTATTTT.

The chain is built from TRBV5-5 and TRBJ1-5; D gene unclear. Germline assignment: CDR1 SGHKS and CDR2 YYEKEE (reference sequence). The CDR3 contains 15 residues. Trimming shortened V by 0 bases and J by 4 bases, and 11 bases separated the two germline ends. The CDR3 nucleotides are TGTGCCAGCAGCTTGGTTGGCAGCCAGAATCAGCCCCAGCATTTT. Encoded protein: CASSLVGSQNQPQHF.

CDR3 nucleotides: TGTGCCATCAGGGACTCGAGCTCCTATAATTCACCCCTCCACTTT. It yields the protein CAIRDSSSYNSPLHF. This rearrangement joins TRBV10-3 to TRBJ1-6; unclear D gene. This CDR3 region has 15 residues. Germline values: CDR1 ENHRY, CDR2 SYGVKD. Trimming pared 6 bases from V and 0 bases from J, leaving 9 bases between.

Ten or more counts support this clonotype. This chain links TRBV20-1 with TRBJ1-2; 11 bases agree with TRBD1. The J segment lost 6 bases and the V segment lost 6 bases, leaving 6 bases of the junction unmatched. The CDR3 sequence is 13 residues long. Germline V gene sequence: CDR1 DFQATT, CDR2 SNEGSKA (reference sequence). CDR3 region: CSAKGQGVDGYTF. CDR3 sequence (DNA): TGCAGTGCCAAGGGACAGGGGGTTGATGGCTACACCTTC.

This clonotype was counted only a few times. The chain couples TRBV4-1 to TRBJ1-2, with 8 bases fitting TRBD1. The length of the CDR3 is 14 residues. The junction had 2 bases not matched to a gene; V was cut back by 1 base and J by 4 bases. Germline V gene data show CDR1 as MGHRA and CDR2 as YSYEKL. In nucleotides, the CDR3 is TGCGCCAGCAGCCAAGCGGACAGGGCCTATGGCTACACCTTC. This translates into CASSQADRAYGYTF.

This clonotype has at least ten counts. The chain couples TRBV11-1 to TRBJ2-7, with 7 bases aligning to TRBD2. Losses at the gene ends were 0 bases for V and 6 bases for J; bases not matched to a gene: 2. The V gene's germline CDR1 is SGHAT and CDR2 FQDESV (reference sequence). This CDR3 contains 13 residues. The CDR3 sequence: CASSLATSAEQYF. The CDR3 region has the DNA TGTGCCAGCAGCTTAGCCACTAGCGCCGAGCAGTACTTC.